These 31 T cell receptor beta chains were all obtained from the same sample, sequenced in a study of T-cell reconstitution after alpha-beta-depleted transplantation in children. Molecular barcoding with unique molecular identifiers was used for the TCRbeta library. MiXCR, run by TCRdb on the PCR reads, gives a single entry per CDR3 protein. The profile shows fewer than 550,000 distinct CDR3 sequences, roughly 11% of them singletons. Sample: PBMCs from the stem cell graft donor, taken from the stem cell graft. These receptors were taken from a human donor who donated a stem cell graft to a child with acute myeloid leukemia.

This clonotype occurred many times. The chain couples TRBV7-6 to TRBJ2-6; the D is unclear. The CDR3 totals 16 residues. Germline-derived CDR1 and CDR2 are SGHVS and FNYEAQ. The ends were cut back, 1 base at V and 0 bases at J, with 7 bases in the middle. Written as DNA, the CDR3 is TGTGCCAGCAGCTTAGAGGGAAGCTCTGGGGCCAACGTCCTGACTTTC. Translated, it gives CASSLEGSSGANVLTF. Supplemented by reference TRBV7-6 and TRBJ2-6, the full variable domain reads GAGVSQSPRYKVTKRGQDVALRCDPISGHVSLYWYRQALGQGPEFLTYFNYEAQQDKSGLPNDRFSAERPEGSISTLTIQRTEQRDSAMYRCASSLEGSSGANVLTFGAGSRLTVL.

This clonotype was observed a handful of times. This chain connects TRBV19 to TRBJ2-7; 7 bases align to TRBD1. V was clipped by 9 bases and J by 3 bases; unmatched bases: 8. The V gene's germline CDR1 is LNHDA and CDR2 SQIVND (reference sequence). The CDR3 contains 13 residues. The CDR3 DNA sequence: TGTGCCAGCGCTCCGACAGGGAACTACGAGCAGTACTTC. Its protein is CASAPTGNYEQYF.

The genes are TRBV18 and TRBJ2-3; TRBD1 matches 7 bases. The CDR3 is 15 residues long. The J segment lost 3 bases and the V segment lost 5 bases, leaving 8 bases of the junction unmatched. Germline lookup yields CDR1 KGHSH and CDR2 LQKENI. The CDR3 region has the DNA TGTGCCAGCTCATCAGGACAGGTTGGGACAGATACGCAGTATTTT. This sequence encodes CASSSGQVGTDTQYF.

This clonotype was found many times. V gene TRBV7-9 combines with J gene TRBJ1-6, with 9 bases lining up with TRBD1. This CDR3 is 13 amino acids long. V shed 7 bases and J 8 bases; nucleotides not matched to a gene: 3. CDR1 is SEHNR, CDR2 FQNEAQ, per germline (reference sequence). For the CDR3, the DNA is TGTGCCAGCACGGGACAGGGAGATTCACCCCTCCACTTT. Its translation is CASTGQGDSPLHF.

Points on this clonotype: With a much larger clone just one base away, this may be a read error. The chain joins TRBV29-1 to TRBJ1-1; a possible D gene is TRBD1 (5 bases). The CDR3 runs 12 residues. The ends were cut back, 7 bases at V and 4 bases at J, with 13 bases in the middle. Germline V lookup: CDR1 SQVTM, CDR2 ANQGSEA. CDR3 DNA sequence: TGCAGCGCGGGACGCCAGCCCACTGAAGCTTTCTTT. Translating it yields CSAGRQPTEAFF. The complete variable domain, with remaining parts taken from reference TRBV29-1 and TRBJ1-1, reads SAVISQKPSRDICQRGTSLTIQCQVDSQVTMMFWYRQQPGQSLTLIATANQGSEATYESGFVIDKFPISRPNLTFSTLTVSNMSPEDSSIYLCSAGRQPTEAFFGQGTRLTVV.

Only a few counts were recorded for this clonotype. The rearrangement joins TRBV7-3 to TRBJ2-3; D possibly corresponds to TRBD2 (6 bases). Germline V gene lookup returns CDR1 SGHTA and CDR2 FQGTGA. This CDR3 region has 15 residues. The ends were cut back, 3 bases at V and 3 bases at J, with 13 bases in the middle. The CDR3 DNA reads TGTGCCAGCAGCTTTGGCGGGGCTAAGACAGATACGCAGTATTTT. Its translation: CASSFGGAKTDTQYF.

The rearrangement uses TRBV6-1 and TRBJ2-7; 12 positions agree with TRBD2. The CDR3 sequence is 15 residues long. V lost 3 bases, J lost 7 bases, and 7 bases stayed unmatched. Per the germline V gene, CDR1 is MNHNS and CDR2 is SASEGT. CDR3 amino acids: CASSERTSGMGEQYF. The CDR3 bases are TGTGCCAGCAGTGAGAGGACTAGCGGGATGGGAGAGCAGTACTTC.

This clonotype has just a few counts. DNA of the CDR3: TGTGCCAGCAGTTTACCCAGCGGGAGGGCCGGCACCGGGGAGCTGTTTTTT. Translating gives CASSLPSGRAGTGELFF. This chain joins TRBV27 and TRBJ2-2; 10 bases fit TRBD2. V was clipped by 2 bases and J by 4 bases; unmatched bases: 7. Germline CDR1 and CDR2: MNHEY and SMNVEV (reference sequence). The CDR3 contains 17 residues.

This clonotype was found a few times. This chain links TRBV13 with TRBJ2-1, with D hard to call. Per the germline V gene, CDR1 is PRHDT and CDR2 is FYEKMQ (reference sequence). V was cut by 1 base and J by 7 bases, with 8 bases left in between. The CDR3 spans 13 residues. The CDR3 loop reads CASSLEAGNEQFF. CDR3 in DNA: TGTGCCAGCAGCTTAGAAGCCGGGAATGAGCAGTTCTTC.

This clonotype was counted at least ten times. J is TRBJ2-2 and V is TRBV10-3, with D perhaps TRBD2 (6 bases). The CDR3 length is 15 residues. The V end lost 5 bases, the J end lost 0 bases, and 10 bases lay between the germline ends. Germline V CDR1 and CDR2: ENHRY, SYGVKD. The CDR3 reads CAISISGPNTGELFF. The CDR3, as DNA: TGTGCCATCAGTATTAGCGGACCGAACACCGGGGAGCTGTTTTTT.

The chain uses TRBV20-1 and TRBJ2-4, with D possibly being TRBD2 (5 bases). The CDR3 totals 14 residues. The V gene's germline CDR1 is DFQATT and CDR2 SNEGSKA (reference sequence). V was pared by 4 bases and J by 0 bases, with 10 bases between. This chain's CDR3 is CSAIDRGAKNIQYF. The CDR3 DNA reads as TGCAGTGCTATAGATCGGGGAGCCAAAAACATTCAGTACTTC.

This clonotype was detected a few times. The CDR3 DNA reads TGTGCCAGCAGCCAAGAAGGAGACAGTCGTGAAAAACTGTTTTTT. Translated, it gives CASSQEGDSREKLFF. The chain uses TRBV3-1 and TRBJ1-4; perhaps TRBD1 as D (5 bases). In germline, CDR1 is LGHDT, CDR2 YNNKEL (reference sequence). Trimming shortened V by 0 bases and J by 7 bases, and 12 bases separated the two germline ends. There are 15 residues in the CDR3. The complete variable domain, with remaining parts taken from reference TRBV3-1 and TRBJ1-4, reads DTAVSQTPKYLVTQMGNDKSIKCEQNLGHDTMYWYKQDSKKFLKIMFSYNNKELIINETVPNRFSPKSPDKAHLNLHINSLELGDSAVYFCASSQEGDSREKLFFGSGTQLSVL.

This clonotype appeared many times. The chain joins TRBV6-1 to TRBJ2-2; D is possibly TRBD1 (6 bases). Trimming shortened V by 4 bases and J by 0 bases, and 9 bases separated the two germline ends. CDR1 is MNHNS, CDR2 SASEGT, per germline. The CDR3 has 15 residues. The CDR3: CASSAGTTNTGELFF. CDR3 coding DNA: TGTGCCAGCAGTGCCGGGACAACGAACACCGGGGAGCTGTTTTTT.

In this sample, this clonotype turned up a few times. J is TRBJ2-4 and V is TRBV11-2; D possibly uses TRBD1 or TRBD2 (5 bases each). Trimming removed 0 bases from V and 0 bases from J, with 9 bases in between. The CDR3 length is 16 residues. Germline CDR1 is SGHAT and CDR2 is FQNNGV. The CDR3 here is CASSLDLGTAKNIQYF. CDR3 nucleotides: TGTGCCAGCAGCTTAGATCTCGGGACAGCCAAAAACATTCAGTACTTC.

This chain uses TRBV6-1 with TRBJ2-1, with D uncertain. The CDR3 is 15 amino acids. The germline gives CDR1 MNHNS, CDR2 SASEGT. V shed 5 bases and J shed 7 bases, with 18 bases lying between them. CDR3 coding DNA: TGTGCCAGCAGTAAGAACCCGGCCAGGCAAAATGAGCAGTTCTTC. It is translated as CASSKNPARQNEQFF.

This clonotype was counted ten times or more. The chain's CDR3 is CSASDPSNTIYF. The CDR3 DNA sequence: TGCAGTGCTAGTGACCCCTCAAACACCATATATTTT. The chain recombines TRBV20-1 with TRBJ1-3; D gene unclear. V was clipped by 3 bases and J by 6 bases, with 9 bases between them. The CDR3 sequence is 12 residues long. Germline-derived CDR1 and CDR2 are DFQATT and SNEGSKA (reference sequence).

This clonotype was counted a single time. V is TRBV6-1 and J is TRBJ1-2; D remains ambiguous. V was shortened by 6 bases and J by 2 bases, with 10 bases between the two germline ends. This CDR3 has 13 residues. Looked up from germline, CDR1 is MNHNS and CDR2 is SASEGT. In nucleotides, the CDR3 is TGTGCCAGCAGCCCCAGTGCCAACTATGGCTACACCTTC. It is translated as CASSPSANYGYTF.

The chain couples TRBV4-3 to TRBJ2-3; 11 nucleotides match TRBD2. Germline lookup yields CDR1 LGHNA and CDR2 YSLEER. J gave up 4 bases and V 1 base, and 16 bases lay outside the gene matches. The length of the CDR3 is 20 residues. CDR3 bases: TGCGCCAGCAGCCAAGGAGGTAGCGGGAGGGCCGTAAGTCTGTCAGATACGCAGTATTTT. This translates into CASSQGGSGRAVSLSDTQYF.

The J gene is TRBJ2-2, the V gene TRBV10-3; perhaps D is TRBD1 or TRBD2 (6 bases each). Germline V gene lookup returns CDR1 ENHRY and CDR2 SYGVKD. V lost 0 bases to trimming and J lost 5 bases, with 13 bases between them. This CDR3 has 16 residues. CDR3 residues: CAISESLRGRTGELFF. The CDR3 DNA reads as TGTGCCATCAGTGAGTCTCTCCGGGGGCGGACCGGGGAGCTGTTTTTT.

This clonotype was seen repeatedly, ten times or more. V gene TRBV6-1 combines with J gene TRBJ2-2, with 8 bases lining up with TRBD1. Germline V gene lookup returns CDR1 MNHNS and CDR2 SASEGT. The CDR3 length is 15 residues. The V gene end was trimmed by 6 bases and the J gene end by 0 bases; junction bases not matched to a gene: 3. The CDR3 DNA sequence: TGTGCCAGCAGGCCGGGACAGGCGAACACCGGGGAGCTGTTTTTT. Translating gives CASRPGQANTGELFF.

This clonotype occurred a few times. This chain joins TRBV20-1 and TRBJ2-1; 9 bases match TRBD1. V lost 0 bases, J lost 2 bases, and 8 bases stayed unmatched. CDR3 length: 17 residues. Germline-derived CDR1 and CDR2 are DFQATT and SNEGSKA (reference sequence). Here the CDR3 reads CSAREPVGQGTYNEQFF. For the CDR3, the DNA is TGCAGTGCTAGAGAGCCTGTGGGACAGGGAACCTACAATGAGCAGTTCTTC.

The chain couples TRBV4-2 to TRBJ2-3; D perhaps matches TRBD1 (6 bases). Trimming took off 4 bases at V and 2 bases at J, with 19 bases between the two ends. This CDR3 has 17 residues. The V gene's germline CDR1 is LGHNA and CDR2 YNFKEQ. CDR3 sequence reads: CASSLENRVPHTDTQYF. DNA of the CDR3: TGTGCCAGCAGCCTCGAGAACAGGGTGCCCCACACAGATACGCAGTATTTT.

This clonotype was counted a few times. The V and J genes are TRBV30 and TRBJ2-1; 11 nucleotides match TRBD2. The V and J ends lost 1 base and 0 bases, in that order; junction bases with no gene match: 11. Germline V lookup: CDR1 GTSNPN, CDR2 SVGIG (reference sequence). CDR3 length equals 19 residues. For the CDR3, the DNA is TGTGCCTGGAGTGCCGGGACTAGCGGAGGAGGGAGCTCCTACAATGAGCAGTTCTTC. It is translated as CAWSAGTSGGGSSYNEQFF.

This clonotype came up a few times. This chain's CDR3 is CSARDLMRSNEKLFF. CDR3 nucleotide sequence: TGCAGTGCTAGAGATTTGATGAGATCTAATGAAAAACTGTTTTTT. The J gene is TRBJ1-4, the V gene TRBV20-1, with unresolved D. Trimming took 0 bases from V and 3 from J, leaving 11 bases between them. The CDR3 length is 15 residues. From germline, CDR1 is DFQATT and CDR2 SNEGSKA (reference sequence).

The table lists this clonotype with many counts. The chain has TRBV6-5 and TRBJ2-7, with TRBD1 identical over 9 bases. Trimming at V came to 4 bases and at J to 4 bases, leaving 5 bases not matched to a gene. Germline lookup yields CDR1 MNHEY and CDR2 SVGAGI. The CDR3 has 14 amino acids. CDR3 DNA: TGTGCCAGCAGTTCCAGGGGACAGGGTTACGAGCAGTACTTC. Translating gives CASSSRGQGYEQYF.

This clonotype was recorded a few times. The chain links TRBV12-3 or TRBV12-4 to TRBJ2-4, with D possibly matching TRBD2 (5 bases). The CDR3 consists of 13 residues. Trimming removed 5 bases at V and 7 bases at J, with 12 bases between. The CDR3 sequence is CASSGLGSNIQYF. CDR3 nucleotide sequence: TGTGCCAGCAGTGGACTCGGTTCGAACATTCAGTACTTC.

This clonotype was seen only a few times. The chain links TRBV7-9 to TRBJ2-7; tentatively, D is TRBD1 or TRBD2 (5 bases each). The germline CDR1 and CDR2 sequences are SEHNR and FQNEAQ (reference sequence). CDR3 length: 14 residues. V lost 5 bases to trimming and J lost 3 bases, with 14 bases between them. This CDR3 is CASSPGQGHYEQYF. In nucleotides, the CDR3 is TGTGCCAGCAGCCCGGGGCAAGGTCACTACGAGCAGTACTTC.

Regarding this clonotype: The junction departs from the called germline gene at one end, perhaps through a read error. The chain employs TRBV7-9 and TRBJ2-1; 9 bases match TRBD2. The CDR3 has 14 amino acids. The germline V gene has CDR1 SEHNR and CDR2 FQNEAQ (reference sequence). CDR3 DNA sequence: TGTGCCAGCAGCTTGGGACTAGCTTTACATGAGGAGTTCTTC. This translates into CASSLGLALHEEFF.

This rearrangement joins TRBV5-1 to TRBJ2-5; weak D call: TRBD2 (5 bases). Germline V gene lookup returns CDR1 SGHRS and CDR2 YFSETQ. With 0 bases removed from V and 5 bases from J, the gap between germline ends came to 14 bases. This CDR3 contains 15 residues. The CDR3 is CASSLVAAPGETQYF. The CDR3 coding sequence is TGCGCCAGCAGCTTGGTAGCAGCGCCGGGGGAGACCCAGTACTTC.

The gene calls are TRBV20-1 and TRBJ2-1, with TRBD2 matching 8 bases. The V and J ends lost 3 bases and 10 bases, in that order; junction bases with no gene match: 5. Germline values: CDR1 DFQATT, CDR2 SNEGSKA (reference sequence). The CDR3 is made up of 12 amino acids. The CDR3, as DNA: TGCAGTGCTAGCGGGAGGGCCGACGAGCAGTTCTTC. Its protein product is CSASGRADEQFF.

The chain employs TRBV24-1 and TRBJ2-2; TRBD2 matches at 7 bases. This CDR3 is 15 amino acids long. The V and J ends lost 7 bases and 0 bases, in that order; junction bases with no gene match: 4. CDR1 and CDR2 from the germline V gene are KGHDR and SFDVKD. DNA of the CDR3: TGTGCCACCAGCGGACGGGGGGCGAACACCGGGGAGCTGTTTTTT. Encoded protein: CATSGRGANTGELFF.